Listed below are T cell receptor beta chains from one sample, sequenced in a study of CD8 T cells in ankylosing spondylitis. TCRdb itself ran the 5' RACE reads through MiXCR, one entry per CDR3 protein. The repertoire holds some 63,000 distinct CDR3 sequences, with over 5% as singletons. Sequencing input: synovial fluid, either unsorted or a sorted T cell fraction (not recorded which). The receptors originated from a male donor with ankylosing spondylitis. Both conserved end residues are part of each CDR3. Fields, in order: V gene, J gene, D gene, clone size, CDR3 DNA, CDR3 protein. A D gene is named only where the DNA matches it firmly. Not all rows give a size; the values are once, few, many and, for expanded clones, a class.

TRBV24-1	TRBJ2-7	-	-	TGTGCCACCAGTGATCCCGGGACGGGGGACTACGAGCAGTACTTC	CATSDPGTGDYEQYF
TRBV7-9	TRBJ2-2	-	many	TGTGCCAGGGATTTGAACACCGGGGAGCTGTTTTTT	CARDLNTGELFF
TRBV28	TRBJ1-1	-	many	TGTGCCAGCAGACTACCGGGCAGCGGCAGGCGTGGAGCTTTCTTT	CASRLPGSGRRGAFF
TRBV27	TRBJ2-1	-	-	TGTGCCAGCAGTTTATGGGGGACATACAATGAGCAGTTCTTC	CASSLWGTYNEQFF
TRBV6-2/TRBV6-3	TRBJ2-7	TRBD2	few	TGTGCCAGCAGTTACCGGGAGGGCGGCTACGAGCAGTACTTC	CASSYREGGYEQYF
TRBV4-1	TRBJ2-5	TRBD2	few	TGCGCCAGCAGCCAACCGGGACTAGTGGTGGAGACCCAGTACTTC	CASSQPGLVVETQYF
TRBV9	TRBJ2-1	-	few	TGTGCCAGCAGCGTAGATTTGGGCGGAGCATACAATGAGCAGTTCTTC	CASSVDLGGAYNEQFF
TRBV5-1	TRBJ1-2	-	many	TGCGCCAGCAGCTTCGTGGGGGGTTTCGACTACACCTTC	CASSFVGGFDYTF
TRBV5-1	TRBJ2-2	TRBD2	-	TGCGCCAGCAGCGGGCAGCTAGCGGGAGATACCGGGGAGCTGTTTTTT	CASSGQLAGDTGELFF
TRBV15	TRBJ2-6	-	many	TGTGCCACTTCTCCCGGAGCTGGGGCCAACGTCCTGACTTTC	CATSPGAGANVLTF
TRBV7-6	TRBJ2-7	-	many	TGTGCCAGCAGCTCACAGGTCCGGGTCGGATCCTACGAGCAGTACTTC	CASSSQVRVGSYEQYF
TRBV5-1	TRBJ1-4	-	many	TGCGCCAGCAGCCAAGGACAGAACAATGAAAAACTGTTTTTT	CASSQGQNNEKLFF
TRBV9	TRBJ1-6	-	-	TGTGCCAGCATCAGGTCGCTAGCTGAATTTCCACCCCTCCACTTT	CASIRSLAEFPPLHF
TRBV18	TRBJ1-1	TRBD1	many	TGTGCCAGCTCACCGTTGGAAGGGGGCTGGACTGAAGCTTTCTTT	CASSPLEGGWTEAFF
TRBV4-1	TRBJ2-1	TRBD1	-	TGCGCCAGCAGCAAAAGAGAATCCAGGGGGCTGGCTGAGCAGTTCTTC	CASSKRESRGLAEQFF
TRBV20-1	TRBJ2-3	-	many	TGCAGTGCTAGAGAAAGTGGTGATACGCAGTATTTT	CSARESGDTQYF
TRBV5-1	TRBJ2-5	-	many	TGCGCCAGCAGCTTAGCAGCGGAAAAGAAGGCCCAGTACTTC	CASSLAAEKKAQYF
TRBV20-1	TRBJ1-1	TRBD1	many	TGCAGTGCGTCGAACCCCAGGGGGCGCGTGGTGAGGAACACTGAAGCTTTCTTT	CSASNPRGRVVRNTEAFF
TRBV6-1	TRBJ2-2	-	-	TGTGCCAGCACCAATCTGGCAGGTGGTCTCGGGGAGCTGTTTTTT	CASTNLAGGLGELFF
TRBV24-1	TRBJ2-1	TRBD1	many	TGTGCCACCTCACAGGGGGCCTTGTATGAGCAGTTCTTC	CATSQGALYEQFF
TRBV5-1	TRBJ2-7	TRBD2	-	TGCGCCAGTTCGCGGCGGGAGTCGGGAGAGCAGTACTTC	CASSRRESGEQYF
TRBV20-1	TRBJ2-7	TRBD2	-	TGCAGTGCTAGAGATTCGGCGGGAGGGGAGTACGAGCAGTACTTC	CSARDSAGGEYEQYF
TRBV7-2	TRBJ2-3	-	many	TGTGCCAGCAGCTTAGGGTGGACAGATACGCAGTATTTT	CASSLGWTDTQYF
TRBV7-3	TRBJ2-1	-	many	TGTGCCAGCAGCTTCGGGTATGGTGAGCAGTTCTTC	CASSFGYGEQFF
TRBV7-2	TRBJ2-1	TRBD2	many	TGTGCCAGCAGCCAGACTAGCGGGAGGGATGAGCAGTTCTTC	CASSQTSGRDEQFF
TRBV20-1	TRBJ2-3	TRBD1	-	TGCAGTGCTAGAGGACAGGGAAGTGGAGATACGCAGTATTTT	CSARGQGSGDTQYF
TRBV7-2	TRBJ1-5	TRBD1	-	TGTGCCAGCAGCTTACCAGACAGGGGAGGAAATCAGCCCCAGCATTTT	CASSLPDRGGNQPQHF
TRBV27	TRBJ2-1	TRBD2	few	TGTGCCAGCAGTCCTGGTCCCGGACTAGCCCGACGTGAGCAGTTCTTC	CASSPGPGLARREQFF
TRBV5-6	TRBJ2-2	TRBD2	many	TGTGCCAGCAGCTTGGGTCGGACTAGCGCCACCGGGGAGCTGTTTTTT	CASSLGRTSATGELFF
TRBV7-2	TRBJ1-5	TRBD1	few	TGTGCCAGCAGACTAAACAGGGGGCCGAATCAGCCCCAGCATTTT	CASRLNRGPNQPQHF
TRBV28	TRBJ1-3	-	few	TGTGCCAGCAGTTCCCCCGGGGCCACCATATATTTT	CASSSPGATIYF
TRBV4-1	TRBJ1-3	-	-	TGCGCCAGCAGCCAAGGTCAAGCAGGAAACACCATATATTTT	CASSQGQAGNTIYF
TRBV20-1	TRBJ1-2	TRBD1	many	TGCAGTGCCACGGACAGGGGGCTCTATGGCTACACCTTC	CSATDRGLYGYTF
TRBV7-2	TRBJ2-6	-	many	TGTGCCAGCAGCTTAGCGGGCGGGGCCAACGTCCTGACTTTC	CASSLAGGANVLTF
TRBV10-2	TRBJ1-5	-	many	TGCGCCAGCAGTTTCAACTTCGACAGGACTAAACAGCCCCAGCATTTT	CASSFNFDRTKQPQHF
TRBV30	TRBJ2-2	-	many	TGTGCCTGGAACCTTCAGAACACCGGGGAGCTGTTTTTT	CAWNLQNTGELFF
TRBV9	TRBJ2-2	-	many	TGTGCCAGCACCCCTCTGTCGACCGGGGAGCTGTTTTTT	CASTPLSTGELFF
TRBV6-5	TRBJ1-1	-	few	TGTGCCAGCAGTTACAGGGCGAGCACTGAAGCTTTCTTT	CASSYRASTEAFF
TRBV2	TRBJ1-6	-	few	TGTGCCAGCAGTGGAGCCAGGACGAATAATTCACCCCTCCACTTT	CASSGARTNNSPLHF
TRBV27	TRBJ2-2	TRBD2	-	TGTGCCAGCAGAGTACTAGCGGCCGGGGAGCTGTTTTTT	CASRVLAAGELFF
TRBV6-5	TRBJ2-7	TRBD1	many	TGTGCCAGCAGTTACTGGACAGGGGCCTACGAGCAGTACTTC	CASSYWTGAYEQYF
TRBV5-1	TRBJ2-7	TRBD1	many	TGCGCCAGCAGCTTAACGGGACAGGGGGCATCCTACGAGCAGTACTTC	CASSLTGQGASYEQYF
TRBV6-2/TRBV6-3	TRBJ2-1	TRBD1	few	TGTGCCAGCAGTTACTTCGATTCAGGGGGCAATGAGCAGTTCTTC	CASSYFDSGGNEQFF
TRBV28	TRBJ2-3	TRBD2	many	TGTGCCAGCATTAAACCGGGGCTAGCGGGAGGAGGAGAAGATACGCAGTATTTT	CASIKPGLAGGGEDTQYF
TRBV20-1	TRBJ2-7	TRBD2	many	TGCAGTGCTAGAATGCTAGCGGGAGGATACGAGCAGTACTTC	CSARMLAGGYEQYF
TRBV5-1	TRBJ2-1	TRBD1	-	TGCGCCAGCAGCTTGTATTCCGGGACAGGGGCCCCCAATGAGCAGTTCTTC	CASSLYSGTGAPNEQFF
TRBV11-3	TRBJ2-5	-	-	TGTGCCAGCAGCTTAATGGGGGGAAAAGAAGAGACCCAGTACTTC	CASSLMGGKEETQYF
TRBV5-1	TRBJ2-3	-	many	TGCGCCAGCAGCTTCGACGGGAAGGATACAGATACGCAGTATTTT	CASSFDGKDTDTQYF
TRBV5-1	TRBJ1-3	-	many	TGCGCCAGCAGCTTGGATGGGGCCCCTGGAAACACCATATATTTT	CASSLDGAPGNTIYF
TRBV7-9	TRBJ2-7	-	many	TGTGCCAGCAGCTTGACCTCGGGGTTGAACTACGAGCAGTACTTC	CASSLTSGLNYEQYF
TRBV5-1	TRBJ2-3	-	-	TGCGCCAGCAGCTTTTTGCGCTCCACAGATACGCAGTATTTT	CASSFLRSTDTQYF
TRBV12-3/TRBV12-4	TRBJ2-3	-	many	TGTGCCAGTCAAAAACTAAGCACAGATACGCAGTATTTT	CASQKLSTDTQYF
TRBV5-1	TRBJ2-3	TRBD1	-	TGCGCCAGCAGCCCGCAGACAGGGGGCAATGGAGATACGCAGTATTTT	CASSPQTGGNGDTQYF
TRBV7-9	TRBJ2-2	-	many	TGTGCCAGCAGCTCACACTGGAACACCGGGGAGCTGTTTTTT	CASSSHWNTGELFF